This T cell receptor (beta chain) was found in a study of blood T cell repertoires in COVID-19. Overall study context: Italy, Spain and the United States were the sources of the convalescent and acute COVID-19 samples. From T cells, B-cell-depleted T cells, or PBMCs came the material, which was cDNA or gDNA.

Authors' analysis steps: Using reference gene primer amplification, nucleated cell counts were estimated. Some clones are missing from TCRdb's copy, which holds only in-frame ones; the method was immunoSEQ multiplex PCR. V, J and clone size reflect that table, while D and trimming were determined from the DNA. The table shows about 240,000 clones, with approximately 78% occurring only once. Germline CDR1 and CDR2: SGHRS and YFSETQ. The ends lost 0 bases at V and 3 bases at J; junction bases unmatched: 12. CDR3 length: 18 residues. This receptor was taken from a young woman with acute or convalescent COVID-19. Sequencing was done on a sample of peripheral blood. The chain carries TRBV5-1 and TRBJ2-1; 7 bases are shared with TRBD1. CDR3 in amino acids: CASSLEAQGFGVYNEQFF. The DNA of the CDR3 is TGCGCCAGCAGCTTGGAGGCACAGGGGTTTGGGGTCTACAATGAGCAGTTCTTC.